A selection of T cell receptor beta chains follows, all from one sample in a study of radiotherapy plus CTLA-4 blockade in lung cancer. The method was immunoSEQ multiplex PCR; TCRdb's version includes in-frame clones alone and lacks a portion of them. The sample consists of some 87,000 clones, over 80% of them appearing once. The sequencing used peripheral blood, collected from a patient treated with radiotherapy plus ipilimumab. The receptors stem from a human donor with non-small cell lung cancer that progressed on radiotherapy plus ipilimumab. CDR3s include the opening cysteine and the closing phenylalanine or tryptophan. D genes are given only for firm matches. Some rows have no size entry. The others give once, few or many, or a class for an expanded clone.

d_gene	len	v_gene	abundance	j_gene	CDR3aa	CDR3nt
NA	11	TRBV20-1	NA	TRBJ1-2	CSAGQTAGYTF	TGCAGTGCTGGCCAGACCGCTGGCTACACCTTC
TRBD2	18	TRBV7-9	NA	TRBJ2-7	CASSFIGLAGENPYEQYF	TGTGCCAGCAGCTTTATCGGACTAGCGGGAGAGAACCCCTACGAGCAGTACTTC
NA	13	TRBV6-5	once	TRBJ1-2	CASSTGSGYGYTF	TGTGCCAGCAGTACCGGGTCTGGCTATGGCTACACCTTC
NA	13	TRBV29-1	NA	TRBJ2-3	CSVEGDFTDTQYF	TGCAGCGTTGAAGGGGACTTCACAGATACGCAGTATTTT
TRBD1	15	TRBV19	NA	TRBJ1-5	CASSVTGQGHQPQHF	TGTGCCAGTAGTGTCACGGGACAGGGTCATCAGCCCCAGCATTTT
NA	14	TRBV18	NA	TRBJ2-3	CASSPRGGTDTQYF	TGTGCCAGCTCACCGAGGGGCGGCACAGATACGCAGTATTTT
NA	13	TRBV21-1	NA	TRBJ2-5	CASSKSTHGTQYF	TGTGCCAGCAGCAAGTCGACCCATGGGACCCAGTACTTC
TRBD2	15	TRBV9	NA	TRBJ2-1	CASSGEAGGWNEQFF	TGTGCCAGCAGCGGGGAAGCGGGAGGGTGGAATGAGCAGTTCTTC
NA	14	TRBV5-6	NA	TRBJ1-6	CASREGTYNSPLHF	TGTGCCAGCAGGGAGGGCACTTATAATTCACCCCTCCACTTT
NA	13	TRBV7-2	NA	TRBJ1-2	CASSLAPNYGYTF	TGTGCCAGCAGCTTAGCCCCTAACTATGGCTACACCTTC
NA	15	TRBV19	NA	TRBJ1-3	CASSIRQYSGNTIYF	TGTGCCAGTAGTATTAGGCAGTACTCTGGAAACACCATATATTTT
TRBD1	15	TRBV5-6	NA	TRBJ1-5	CASSLGQGFFQPQHF	TGTGCCAGCAGCTTGGGACAGGGTTTTTTTCAGCCCCAGCATTTT
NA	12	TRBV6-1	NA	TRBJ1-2	CASNRVQDGYTF	TGTGCCAGCAATCGTGTTCAAGATGGCTACACCTTC
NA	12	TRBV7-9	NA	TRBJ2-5	CASSLPAETQYF	TGTGCCAGCAGCCTTCCGGCAGAGACCCAGTACTTC
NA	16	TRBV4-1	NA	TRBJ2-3	CASSPLSGGYGDTQYF	TGCGCCAGCAGCCCCCTAAGTGGCGGTTACGGTGATACGCAGTATTTT
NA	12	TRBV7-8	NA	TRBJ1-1	CASSPANTEAFF	TGTGCCAGCAGCCCGGCGAACACTGAAGCTTTCTTT
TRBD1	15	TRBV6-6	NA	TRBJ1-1	CASTERQGTNTEAFF	TGTGCCAGCACCGAACGACAGGGGACGAACACTGAAGCTTTCTTT
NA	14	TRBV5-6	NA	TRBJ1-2	CASSLRGGPYGYTF	TGTGCCAGCTCCCTGAGGGGGGGGCCCTATGGCTACACCTTC
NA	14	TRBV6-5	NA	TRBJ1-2	CATREVPLYYGYTF	TGTGCCACCCGAGAAGTGCCTCTATACTATGGCTACACCTTC
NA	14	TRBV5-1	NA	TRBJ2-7	CASSWTTGIHEQYF	TGCGCCAGCAGCTGGACCACAGGGATCCACGAGCAGTACTTC
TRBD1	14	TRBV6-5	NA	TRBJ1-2	CASRIGTVDYGYTF	TGTGCCAGCAGGATAGGGACAGTTGACTATGGCTACACCTTC
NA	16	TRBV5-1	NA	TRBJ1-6	CASRAGGESYNSPLHF	TGCGCCAGCAGGGCGGGGGGCGAATCCTATAATTCACCCCTCCACTTT
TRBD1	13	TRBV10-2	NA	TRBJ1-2	CASSARGPSGYTF	TGCGCCAGCAGTGCGAGGGGGCCATCTGGCTACACCTTC
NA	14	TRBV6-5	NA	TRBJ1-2	CASSRTLLGYGYTF	TGTGCCAGCAGCCGGACCCTCCTGGGCTATGGCTACACCTTC
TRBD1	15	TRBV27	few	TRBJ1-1	CASSLRDRANTEAFF	TGTGCCAGCAGTTTAAGGGACAGGGCGAACACTGAAGCTTTCTTT
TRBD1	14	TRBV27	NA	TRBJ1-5	CASSAGDRGQPQHF	TGTGCCAGCAGTGCTGGGGACAGGGGTCAGCCCCAGCATTTT
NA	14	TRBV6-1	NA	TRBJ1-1	CASKGLRGNTEAFF	TGTGCCAGCAAGGGACTGAGAGGGAACACTGAAGCTTTCTTT
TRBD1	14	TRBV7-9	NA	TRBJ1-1	CASSLYGGGGGAFF	TGTGCCAGCAGCTTATATGGAGGGGGCGGCGGAGCTTTCTTT
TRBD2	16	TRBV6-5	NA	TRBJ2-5	CASSYFPSGRGETQYF	TGTGCCAGCAGTTACTTTCCTAGCGGGAGGGGGGAGACCCAGTACTTC
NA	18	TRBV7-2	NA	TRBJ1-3	CASSLVGIRGGSGNTIYF	TGTGCCAGCAGCTTAGTGGGGATCCGGGGCGGCTCTGGAAACACCATATATTTT
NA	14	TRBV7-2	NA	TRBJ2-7	CASSSNPQQWEQYF	TGTGCCAGCAGTTCTAACCCCCAGCAGTGGGAGCAGTACTTC
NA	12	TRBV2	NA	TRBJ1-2	CASKGQRFGYTF	TGTGCCAGCAAGGGACAACGATTTGGCTACACCTTC
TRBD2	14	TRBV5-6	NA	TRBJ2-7	CASSETSGTYEQYF	TGTGCCAGCAGCGAGACTAGCGGAACCTACGAGCAGTACTTC
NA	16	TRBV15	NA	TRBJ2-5	CATSRVGAGNQETQYF	TGTGCCACCAGCAGAGTGGGGGCGGGGAACCAAGAGACCCAGTACTTC
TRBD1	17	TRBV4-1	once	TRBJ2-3	CASSQDRDRGNTDTQYF	TGCGCCAGCAGCCAAGATCGGGACAGGGGCAACACAGATACGCAGTATTTT
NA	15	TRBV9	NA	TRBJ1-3	CASSRSRYSGNTIYF	TGTGCCAGCAGTCGTTCGCGGTACTCTGGAAACACCATATATTTT
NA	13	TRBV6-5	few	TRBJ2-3	CASSPGGGATQYF	TGTGCCAGCAGTCCCGGAGGGGGGGCTACGCAGTATTTT
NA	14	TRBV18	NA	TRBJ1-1	CASSPPGGNTEAFF	TGTGCCAGCTCTCCACCTGGAGGGAACACTGAAGCTTTCTTT
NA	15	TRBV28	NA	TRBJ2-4	CASSLKGNSQNIQYF	TGTGCCAGCAGTTTAAAGGGGAATAGCCAAAACATTCAGTACTTC
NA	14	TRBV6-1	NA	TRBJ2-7	CASSDPRASYEQYF	TGTGCCAGCAGTGACCCCAGGGCCTCCTACGAGCAGTACTTC
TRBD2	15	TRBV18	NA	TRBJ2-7	CASSPGLAGAYEQYF	TGTGCCAGCTCACCCGGACTAGCGGGGGCCTACGAGCAGTACTTC
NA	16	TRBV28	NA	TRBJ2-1	CASSLGGQLPYNEQFF	TGTGCCAGCAGTTTGGGCGGACAGTTGCCCTACAATGAGCAGTTCTTC